These T cell receptor beta chains were read from a single sample in a study of CD8 T cells in Susac syndrome. TCRdb analysed the immunoSEQ multiplex PCR reads with MiXCR anew, one entry per CDR3 protein. Of over 350,000 distinct CDR3 sequences in the sample, more than 80% were seen once. The sample consisted of CD8+ T cells from PBMCs. The source of these receptors is a human donor with multiple sclerosis. Both conserved end residues are part of each CDR3. D genes are given only for firm matches. Some rows have no size entry. The others give once, few or many, or a class for an expanded clone.

CDR3 length	clone size	V gene	J gene	D gene	CDR3 DNA	CDR3 protein
13	few	TRBV6-5	TRBJ2-5	-	TGTGCCAGCAGTTACGTAGCGGAAGAGACCCAGTACTTC	CASSYVAEETQYF
14	once	TRBV6-5	TRBJ1-1	-	TGTGCCAGCAGTTACCAGGACACGAACACTGAAGCTTTCTTT	CASSYQDTNTEAFF
15	-	TRBV12-3/TRBV12-4	TRBJ2-3	TRBD2	TGTGCCAGCAGCGCACTAGCGGAGGGAGCAGATACGCAGTATTTT	CASSALAEGADTQYF
13	-	TRBV4-1	TRBJ2-1	-	TGCGCCAGCAGCTCCATGAGGTACAATGAGCAGTTCTTC	CASSSMRYNEQFF
16	-	TRBV5-6	TRBJ1-2	-	TGTGCCAGCAGCTTGGCCCAGGCCCGAGCTAACTATGGCTACACCTTC	CASSLAQARANYGYTF
14	-	TRBV6-5	TRBJ1-6	-	TGTGCCAGCGCCCTCCGGAATGATAATTCACCCCTCCACTTT	CASALRNDNSPLHF
14	-	TRBV7-9	TRBJ2-7	TRBD1	TGTGCCAGCAGCCCGACAGGGGAAAACTACGAGCAGTACTTC	CASSPTGENYEQYF
16	-	TRBV7-7	TRBJ2-1	TRBD1	TGTGCCAGCAGCTTAATTGAGGGGGCACCCTACAATGAGCAGTTCTTC	CASSLIEGAPYNEQFF
14	few	TRBV9	TRBJ2-7	-	TGTGCCAGCAGCGCCCAGGACAACTCCTACGAGCAGTACTTC	CASSAQDNSYEQYF
14	-	TRBV5-1	TRBJ1-2	-	TGCGCCAGCAGCCCCGACGGCCCCGCATATGGCTACACCTTC	CASSPDGPAYGYTF
16	once	TRBV29-1	TRBJ2-5	TRBD2	TGCAGCGTTGAAGGACTAGCGGGGGGCGTACAAGAGACCCAGTACTTC	CSVEGLAGGVQETQYF
15	-	TRBV20-1	TRBJ1-4	-	TGCAGTGCTAGAGATCGATGGGGTGCTAATGAAAAACTGTTTTTT	CSARDRWGANEKLFF
15	-	TRBV19	TRBJ2-2	TRBD1	TGTGCCAGTAGTTTTATAGGGGGCAACACCGGGGAGCTGTTTTTT	CASSFIGGNTGELFF
13	-	TRBV20-1	TRBJ1-2	-	TGCAGTGCTAGAGATGGCTCGAGCTATGGCTACACCTTC	CSARDGSSYGYTF
13	-	TRBV30	TRBJ1-5	TRBD1	TGTGCCTGGAGTGCCGACAGGGATCAGCCCCAGCATTTT	CAWSADRDQPQHF
15	few	TRBV27	TRBJ1-1	-	TGTGCCAGCACCCTAAACGGGGAGGGGTCGACTGAAGCTTTCTTT	CASTLNGEGSTEAFF
13	-	TRBV6-1	TRBJ2-5	TRBD2	TGTGCCAGCAGTGACAGGGAGGGGGAGACCCAGTACTTC	CASSDREGETQYF
14	-	TRBV28	TRBJ2-1	TRBD2	TGTGCCAGCAGTCGGTCTAGCGGTTACAATGAGCAGTTCTTC	CASSRSSGYNEQFF
14	-	TRBV6-5	TRBJ1-4	-	TGTGCCAGCAGTTACAGGCCAATATTTGAAAAACTGTTTTTT	CASSYRPIFEKLFF
13	once	TRBV20-1	TRBJ2-7	-	TGCAGTGCTTTCGGGACGGACTCCTACGAGCAGTACTTC	CSAFGTDSYEQYF
16	-	TRBV5-1	TRBJ2-3	-	TGCGCCAGCAGCTTGCCACCGGACAGTTACACAGATACGCAGTATTTT	CASSLPPDSYTDTQYF
16	-	TRBV7-8	TRBJ1-2	-	TGTGCCAGCAGCACCCCGGGGTTGGGGGCCAACTATGGCTACACCTTC	CASSTPGLGANYGYTF
15	once	TRBV7-9	TRBJ2-1	TRBD1	TGTGCCAGCAGCTTAACAACCGGGACAGGGGATGAGCAGTTCTTC	CASSLTTGTGDEQFF
14	-	TRBV25-1	TRBJ2-7	TRBD1	TGTGCCAGCAGCGCCGGGACAGCCGTCTACGAGCAGTACTTC	CASSAGTAVYEQYF
12	-	TRBV7-9	TRBJ2-7	-	TGTGCCAGCAGCTCCTCTAGTGGTGAGCAGTACTTC	CASSSSSGEQYF
11	-	TRBV2	TRBJ1-2	-	TGTGCCAGTCCAGCTAACTATGGCTACACCTTC	CASPANYGYTF
14	-	TRBV30	TRBJ2-1	-	TGTGCTTATACGGCTATAGCTGACTACAATGAGCAGTTCTTC	CAYTAIADYNEQFF
13	-	TRBV24-1	TRBJ2-1	-	TGTGCCACCGCGGAGAGCTCCTACAATGAGCAGTTCTTC	CATAESSYNEQFF
14	-	TRBV13	TRBJ1-1	TRBD1	TGTGCCAGCGGCTCGGGGAACAGGGGAACTGAAGCTTTCTTT	CASGSGNRGTEAFF
16	-	TRBV6-1	TRBJ2-1	TRBD2	TGTGCCAGCAGTGAATCTAGGGGACTAGCCTACAATGAGCAGTTCTTC	CASSESRGLAYNEQFF
17	-	TRBV7-9	TRBJ1-1	-	TGTGCCAGCAGCCCGGATCCTAGCAGACGTCCTAACACTGAAGCTTTCTTT	CASSPDPSRRPNTEAFF
15	-	TRBV29-1	TRBJ1-2	-	TGCAGCGTTGAACAGGGGCCCGAAATGAACTATGGCTACACCTTC	CSVEQGPEMNYGYTF
17	-	TRBV20-1	TRBJ2-3	TRBD2	TGCAGTGCTAGGGGGACTAGCGAAACAGGGGTCCCAGATACGCAGTATTTT	CSARGTSETGVPDTQYF
15	-	TRBV7-9	TRBJ1-2	-	TGTGCCAGCAGCTCACCTCTGGGGGAGCTCTATGGCTACACCTTC	CASSSPLGELYGYTF
14	-	TRBV20-1	TRBJ2-7	-	TGCAGTGCTAGAGATCAAAGTGAGTCCTACGAGCAGTACTTC	CSARDQSESYEQYF
15	-	TRBV4-1	TRBJ2-5	-	TGCGCCAGCAGCCAAGCCACGGGATCCCTGGAGACCCAGTACTTC	CASSQATGSLETQYF
13	-	TRBV30	TRBJ2-7	-	TGTGCCTGGAGTAGGACAGACTCCTACGAGCAGTACTTC	CAWSRTDSYEQYF
13	once	TRBV20-1	TRBJ1-2	-	TGCAGTGCTAGTAGTGGAATGGAGTATGGCTACACCTTC	CSASSGMEYGYTF
14	-	TRBV27	TRBJ1-1	-	TGTGCCAGCAGTTTATCAGCGGCTGGGCCTGAAGCTTTCTTT	CASSLSAAGPEAFF
13	-	TRBV3-1	TRBJ1-4	-	TGTGCCAGCAGCCAAGTATTGTCTGAAAAACTGTTTTTT	CASSQVLSEKLFF
18	-	TRBV5-1	TRBJ2-1	TRBD1	TGCGCCAGCAGCTTGGATTTTCATTTACAGGGGGCGCAGAATGAGCAGTTCTTC	CASSLDFHLQGAQNEQFF
13	few	TRBV27	TRBJ1-2	-	TGTGCCAGCAGTTGGGGTCCTAACTATGGCTACACCTTC	CASSWGPNYGYTF
15	few	TRBV4-1	TRBJ2-7	-	TGCGCCAGCAGCCAAACGACAGTCTCCGCCTACGAGCAGTACTTC	CASSQTTVSAYEQYF
13	-	TRBV6-5	TRBJ2-3	-	TGTGCCAGCTGGGACGGGAGCATAAATACGCAGTATTTT	CASWDGSINTQYF
14	-	TRBV11-2	TRBJ2-2	-	TGTGCCAGCAGCTTGGGCGGTTCGTCCGGGGAGCTGTTTTTT	CASSLGGSSGELFF
16	-	TRBV6-6	TRBJ2-1	-	TGTGCCAGCAGTTACCTTCCCGGAAACAGAGACAATGAGCAGTTCTTC	CASSYLPGNRDNEQFF
13	once	TRBV6-2/TRBV6-3	TRBJ1-1	-	TGTGCCAGCAGCCCTAAAGTGGGACCTGAAGCTTTCTTT	CASSPKVGPEAFF
12	-	TRBV29-1	TRBJ1-1	-	TGCAGCGTTTACAGGGAGAACACTGAAGCTTTCTTT	CSVYRENTEAFF
18	-	TRBV12-3/TRBV12-4	TRBJ2-4	-	TGTGCCAGCAGTTTCCTCCTGGAGGGGTCCTTGGGCAAAAACATTCAGTACTTC	CASSFLLEGSLGKNIQYF
16	once	TRBV6-5	TRBJ2-1	TRBD1	TGTGCCAGCAGTTACCGGACAGGGCCACCCTACAATGAGCAGTTCTTC	CASSYRTGPPYNEQFF
14	-	TRBV10-1	TRBJ2-2	-	TGCGCCAGCAGTTTGGACAGATACACCGGGGAGCTGTTTTTT	CASSLDRYTGELFF
13	few	TRBV6-5	TRBJ2-7	-	TGTGCCAGCAGTTACCAGAGACCCTACGAGCAGTACTTC	CASSYQRPYEQYF
14	once	TRBV27	TRBJ2-7	-	TGTGCCAGCAGTCTCCAGGGTAGTACCTACGGGCAGTACTTC	CASSLQGSTYGQYF
12	-	TRBV30	TRBJ1-2	-	TGTGCCTGGGATACAGGGACATTTGGCTACACCTTC	CAWDTGTFGYTF
13	-	TRBV5-1	TRBJ2-7	-	TGCGCCAGCAGCTATCCGGGAGATTACGAGCAGTACTTC	CASSYPGDYEQYF
16	-	TRBV7-9	TRBJ2-7	TRBD1	TGTGCCAGCAGCTTAGCAGGGACAGGGATAGGGTACGAGCAGTACTTC	CASSLAGTGIGYEQYF
16	-	TRBV7-6	TRBJ1-5	-	TGTGCCAGCAGCTTAGCGCCGGGGGAGGGCAATCAGCCCCAGCATTTT	CASSLAPGEGNQPQHF
19	-	TRBV24-1	TRBJ2-3	-	TGTGCCACCAGTGATTCCGCCGGGACTCTCTGGGGGGGCACAGATACGCAGTATTTT	CATSDSAGTLWGGTDTQYF
11	-	TRBV20-1	TRBJ1-1	-	TGCAGTGCTAGAGGCGGGGGAGTAGCTTTCTTT	CSARGGGVAFF